The 20 T cell receptor beta chains presented below share a single source sample, sequenced in a study of graft-versus-host responses after intestinal transplantation. Libraries were prepared by immunoSEQ multiplex PCR; TCRdb keeps only in-frame clonotypes and omits some of them. Of about 45,000 clones in the sample, around 90% were seen once. The specimen comprised PBMCs, sampled 524 days after transplant. These receptors originate from a human patient who received an intestinal transplant, so some T cells may come from the graft donor.

The chain joins TRBV18 to TRBJ2-1; possibly TRBD1 or TRBD2 for D (5 bases each). V dropped 3 bases and J dropped 1 base, with 13 bases sitting between them. There are 16 residues in the CDR3. Germline V gene lookup returns CDR1 KGHSH and CDR2 LQKENI. CDR3 residues: CASSPHRDGSYNEQFF. The CDR3 DNA reads as TGTGCCAGCTCACCCCACCGGGACGGTTCCTACAATGAGCAGTTCTTC.

The CDR3 sequence is CASRPLGLPLSGYPSTDTQYF. CDR3 nucleotide sequence: TGTGCCAGCAGACCATTGGGACTGCCGCTCTCAGGTTATCCTTCCACAGATACGCAGTATTTT. The rearrangement joins TRBV27 to TRBJ2-3, with D tentatively TRBD2 (6 bases). V was pared by 6 bases and J by 2 bases, with 33 bases between. CDR3 length equals 21 residues. Germline assignment: CDR1 MNHEY and CDR2 SMNVEV (reference sequence).

The chain recombines TRBV2 with TRBJ2-1; 8 bases are shared with TRBD2. J gave up 2 bases and V 6 bases, and 6 bases lay outside the gene matches. This CDR3 is built from 15 residues. The V gene's germline CDR1 is SNHLY and CDR2 FYNNEI. The CDR3 sequence: CASRKSGSAYNEQFF. CDR3 DNA sequence: TGTGCCAGCAGGAAAAGCGGGAGCGCCTACAATGAGCAGTTCTTC.

The chain couples TRBV10-3 to TRBJ1-2; no clear D. Germline values: CDR1 ENHRY, CDR2 SYGVKD. This CDR3 has 12 amino acids. V lost 7 bases and J 8 bases, leaving 14 bases between the germline ends. DNA of the CDR3: TGTGCCATCACCCCCGGGGAGTCGGGCTACACCTTC. Amino acid sequence: CAITPGESGYTF.

This chain connects TRBV28 to TRBJ2-5, with D unresolved. Germline V gene data show CDR1 as MDHEN and CDR2 as SYDVKM. The CDR3 is 15 amino acids. The V end was cut by 0 bases, the J end by 5 bases, with 13 bases between. The CDR3 spells CASSLWTAWRETQYF. DNA of the CDR3: TGTGCCAGCAGTTTATGGACGGCCTGGCGGGAGACCCAGTACTTC.

This chain links TRBV27 with TRBJ2-7, with TRBD2 as a possible D gene (6 bases). V was shortened by 3 bases and J by 0 bases, with 15 bases between the two germline ends. The CDR3 runs 16 residues. Germline V gene data show CDR1 as MNHEY and CDR2 as SMNVEV (reference sequence). DNA of the CDR3: TGTGCCAGCAGTTTTGACACGGGGGAAGGCTCCTACGAGCAGTACTTC. Protein sequence: CASSFDTGEGSYEQYF.

This chain links TRBV2 with TRBJ2-7, with D unresolved. V lost 3 bases to trimming and J lost 4 bases, with 7 bases between them. Germline V CDR1 and CDR2: SNHLY, FYNNEI. The length of the CDR3 is 12 residues. The CDR3 DNA is TGTGCCAGCAGTGACGAAGGGTACGAGCAGTACTTC. Translation: CASSDEGYEQYF.

Written as DNA, the CDR3 is TGTGCCAGCAGTGACAGGGGCCAAGTGTCCCCAAGCAATCAGCCCCAGCATTTT. It specifies CASSDRGQVSPSNQPQHF. The chain is built from TRBV6-4 and TRBJ1-5; D is possibly TRBD1 (5 bases). Trimming removed 2 bases from V and 1 base from J, with 18 bases in between. CDR3 length equals 18 residues. Germline-derived CDR1 and CDR2 are MRHNA and SNTAGT.

This clone was seen once. The V and J genes are TRBV11-2 and TRBJ2-5, with 10 bases lining up with TRBD1. The CDR3 totals 14 residues. V lost 5 bases and J lost 5; bases outside the gene matches: 5. The germline V gene encodes CDR1 SGHAT and CDR2 FQNNGV. CDR3 sequence reads: CASSADRGRETQYF. The CDR3 DNA is TGTGCCAGCAGCGCTGACAGGGGGCGGGAGACCCAGTACTTC.

The V and J genes are TRBV7-2 and TRBJ2-4; no definite D call. This CDR3 contains 19 residues. The germline V and J ends were trimmed by 2 bases and 6 bases, with 26 bases remaining between them. The germline V gene encodes CDR1 SGHTA and CDR2 FQGNSA. The CDR3 DNA is TGTGCCAGCAGCTTACCAAACTCTACCTTGGATCCAAACCGAAACATTCAGTACTTC. This gives the protein CASSLPNSTLDPNRNIQYF.

The chain employs TRBV6-1 and TRBJ1-1, with 7 bases lining up with TRBD1. The CDR3 runs 12 residues. In germline, CDR1 is MNHNS, CDR2 SASEGT. Trimming at V came to 6 bases and at J to 6 bases, leaving 4 bases not matched to a gene. The CDR3: CASRKGTAEAFF. The CDR3 bases are TGTGCCAGCAGGAAAGGGACAGCTGAAGCTTTCTTT.

The chain joins TRBV7-9 to TRBJ1-1; weak D call: TRBD1 (6 bases). The CDR3 covers 12 residues. V was clipped by 1 base and J by 10 bases, with 10 bases between them. Germline CDR1 is SEHNR and CDR2 is FQNEAQ (reference sequence). In nucleotides, the CDR3 is TGTGCCAGCAGCTTAGGGCAGGGGAGAGCTTTCTTT. Translated, it gives CASSLGQGRAFF.

The V gene is TRBV28, the J gene TRBJ1-5; TRBD1 is a possible D gene (6 bases). The V end lost 5 bases, the J end lost 3 bases, and 17 bases lay between the germline ends. Germline CDR1 reads MDHEN; CDR2 reads SYDVKM. This CDR3 comprises 16 residues. CDR3 loop: CASSIPQGALNQPQHF. The CDR3 DNA reads TGTGCCAGCAGTATACCACAGGGTGCACTCAATCAGCCCCAGCATTTT.

V and J are TRBV5-1 and TRBJ2-1, with 14 bases aligning to TRBD2. V lost 0 bases to trimming and J lost 2 bases; unmatched junction nucleotides: 4. Per germline, CDR1 SGHRS and CDR2 YFSETQ. CDR3 size: 18 residues. CDR3 loop: CASSLVGLAGGTYNEQFF. The CDR3 DNA follows: TGCGCCAGCAGCTTGGTCGGACTAGCGGGAGGAACCTACAATGAGCAGTTCTTC.

This rearrangement joins TRBV10-3 to TRBJ1-6, with D tentatively TRBD1 (5 bases). In germline, CDR1 is ENHRY, CDR2 SYGVKD. The V and J ends lost 6 bases and 5 bases respectively, with 5 bases between them. This CDR3 comprises 12 residues. The CDR3 loop is CAIRQDNSPLHF. CDR3 DNA: TGTGCCATCAGACAGGATAATTCACCCCTCCACTTT.

The genes are TRBV9 and TRBJ2-1; unclear D gene. Trimming removed 3 bases at V and 0 bases at J, with 7 bases between. The CDR3 runs 14 residues. Germline CDR1 and CDR2: SGDLS and YYNGEE. The CDR3 DNA reads as TGTGCCAGCAGCGACAGATTCTCCTACAATGAGCAGTTCTTC. Translated, it gives CASSDRFSYNEQFF.

V usage is TRBV30 and J usage is TRBJ2-7; a possible D gene is TRBD2 (6 bases). Germline lookup yields CDR1 GTSNPN and CDR2 SVGIG (reference sequence). V was clipped by 4 bases and J by 6 bases, with 16 bases between them. The CDR3 loop spans 13 amino acids. CDR3 nucleotide sequence: TGTGCCTGGACCGGACTAACTCCTCGCGAGCAGTACTTC. Its protein is CAWTGLTPREQYF.

This chain joins TRBV30 and TRBJ2-3; D might be TRBD2 (7 bases). V lost 0 bases and J 0 bases, leaving 10 bases between the germline ends. Germline V gene lookup returns CDR1 GTSNPN and CDR2 SVGIG (reference sequence). The CDR3 loop spans 15 amino acids. The CDR3 is CAWSVGGLSTDTQYF. DNA of the CDR3: TGTGCCTGGAGTGTCGGGGGGCTTAGCACAGATACGCAGTATTTT.

This clone was found once. The gene calls are TRBV5-8 and TRBJ2-1; 9 nucleotides align to TRBD2. V was pared by 2 bases and J by 7 bases, with 4 bases of the junction left unmatched. This CDR3 comprises 14 residues. Germline values: CDR1 SGHTS, CDR2 YDEGEE. For the CDR3, the DNA is TGTGCCAGCAGCTTTAGCGGGAGACGGAATGAGCAGTTCTTC. Translated, it gives CASSFSGRRNEQFF.

The chain's CDR3 is CASSLGPEGTQYF. The CDR3 nucleotides read TGCGCCAGCAGCCTCGGGCCCGAGGGTACGCAGTATTTT. The chain links TRBV5-1 to TRBJ2-3; possibly TRBD2 for D (5 bases). The CDR3 is 13 residues long. V was pared by 4 bases and J by 8 bases, with 14 bases between. Germline CDR1 reads SGHRS; CDR2 reads YFSETQ. The variable domain in full, with the rest retrieved from reference TRBV5-1 and TRBJ2-3, is KAGVTQTPRYLIKTRGQQVTLSCSPISGHRSVSWYQQTPGQGLQFLFEYFSETQRNKGNFPGRFSGRQFSNSRSEMNVSTLELGDSALYLCASSLGPEGTQYFGPGTRLTVL.